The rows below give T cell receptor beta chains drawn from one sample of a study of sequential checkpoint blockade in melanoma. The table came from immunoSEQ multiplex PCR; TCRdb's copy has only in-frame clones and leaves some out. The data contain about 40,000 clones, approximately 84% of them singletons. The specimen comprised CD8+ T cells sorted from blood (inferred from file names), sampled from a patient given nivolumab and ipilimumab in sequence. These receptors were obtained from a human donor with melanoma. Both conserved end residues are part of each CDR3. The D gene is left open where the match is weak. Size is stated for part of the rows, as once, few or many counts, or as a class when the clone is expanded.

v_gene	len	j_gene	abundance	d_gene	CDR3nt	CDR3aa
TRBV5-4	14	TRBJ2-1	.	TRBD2	TGTGCCAGCAGCTTGGATGGGGGGGACGATGAGCAGTTCTTC	CASSLDGGDDEQFF
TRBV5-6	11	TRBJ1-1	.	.	TGTGCCAGCAGCTTGGGGCGGGAAGCTTTCTTT	CASSLGREAFF
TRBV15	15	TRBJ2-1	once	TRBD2	TGTGCCACCAGCAGAGGGGCTAGCGGCTACAATGAGCAGTTCTTC	CATSRGASGYNEQFF
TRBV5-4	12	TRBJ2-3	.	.	TGTGCCAGCAGACAGGACGAGGATACGCAGTATTTT	CASRQDEDTQYF
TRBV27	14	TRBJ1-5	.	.	TGTGCCAGCAGTTCCGCCATCAGGGGTCAGCCCCAGCATTTT	CASSSAIRGQPQHF
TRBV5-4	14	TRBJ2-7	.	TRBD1	TGTGCCAGCAGCTCGGGAACAGGGGGCGCCGAGCAGTACTTC	CASSSGTGGAEQYF
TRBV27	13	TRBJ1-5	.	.	TGTGCCAGCAGTTTATTCGGGGAGCAGCCCCAGCATTTT	CASSLFGEQPQHF
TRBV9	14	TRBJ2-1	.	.	TGTGCCAGCAGCAAAGATAGCGCGGGAAATGAGCAGTTCTTC	CASSKDSAGNEQFF
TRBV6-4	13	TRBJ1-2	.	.	TGTGCCAGCAGTGGAGCGGGGGGGTATGGCTACACCTTC	CASSGAGGYGYTF
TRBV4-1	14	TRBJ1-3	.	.	TGCGCCAGCAGCCAACCCCCGGGGGGAAACACCATATATTTT	CASSQPPGGNTIYF
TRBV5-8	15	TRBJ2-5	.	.	TGTGCCAGCAGCTTTACGCTTGATACATCAGAGACCCAGTACTTC	CASSFTLDTSETQYF
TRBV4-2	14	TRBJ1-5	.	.	TGTGCCAGCAGCCAAGATCCGGTTAATCAGCCCCAGCATTTT	CASSQDPVNQPQHF
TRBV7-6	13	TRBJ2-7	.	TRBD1	TGTGCCAGCAGCTTAGACAGGGGGCACGAGCAGTACTTC	CASSLDRGHEQYF
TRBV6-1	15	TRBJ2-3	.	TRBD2	TGTGCCAGCAGTAGGGGGACTAGCGGGGGTGATACGCAGTATTTT	CASSRGTSGGDTQYF
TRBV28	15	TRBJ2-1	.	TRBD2	TGTGCCAGCAGGTCGACTAGCGGGAGAACAAATGAGCAGTTCTTC	CASRSTSGRTNEQFF
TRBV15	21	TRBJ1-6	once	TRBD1	TGTGCCACCAGCAGAGATTTAGGCGTGGGACAGGGGACCTCCTATAATTCACCCCTCCACTTT	CATSRDLGVGQGTSYNSPLHF
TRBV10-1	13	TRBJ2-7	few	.	TGCGCCACCGGGTCCGGGACAATCTACGAGCAGTACTTC	CATGSGTIYEQYF
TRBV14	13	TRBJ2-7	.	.	TGTGCCAGCAGCCCTACAGTCGCCTACGAGCAGTACTTC	CASSPTVAYEQYF
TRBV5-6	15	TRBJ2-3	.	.	TGTGCCAGCAGCTTGGTCGGTCCCGCCACGGATACGCAGTATTTT	CASSLVGPATDTQYF
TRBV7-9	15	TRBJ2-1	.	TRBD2	TGTGCCAGCAGGGCAACTAGCGGGGGGGCCGATGAGCAGTTCTTC	CASRATSGGADEQFF
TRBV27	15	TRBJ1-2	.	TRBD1	TGTGCCAGCAGTTTGGAGGACAGGGGGCAGGATGGCTACACCTTC	CASSLEDRGQDGYTF
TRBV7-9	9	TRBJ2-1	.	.	TGTGCCCAAACGGGGGAGCAGTTCTTC	CAQTGEQFF